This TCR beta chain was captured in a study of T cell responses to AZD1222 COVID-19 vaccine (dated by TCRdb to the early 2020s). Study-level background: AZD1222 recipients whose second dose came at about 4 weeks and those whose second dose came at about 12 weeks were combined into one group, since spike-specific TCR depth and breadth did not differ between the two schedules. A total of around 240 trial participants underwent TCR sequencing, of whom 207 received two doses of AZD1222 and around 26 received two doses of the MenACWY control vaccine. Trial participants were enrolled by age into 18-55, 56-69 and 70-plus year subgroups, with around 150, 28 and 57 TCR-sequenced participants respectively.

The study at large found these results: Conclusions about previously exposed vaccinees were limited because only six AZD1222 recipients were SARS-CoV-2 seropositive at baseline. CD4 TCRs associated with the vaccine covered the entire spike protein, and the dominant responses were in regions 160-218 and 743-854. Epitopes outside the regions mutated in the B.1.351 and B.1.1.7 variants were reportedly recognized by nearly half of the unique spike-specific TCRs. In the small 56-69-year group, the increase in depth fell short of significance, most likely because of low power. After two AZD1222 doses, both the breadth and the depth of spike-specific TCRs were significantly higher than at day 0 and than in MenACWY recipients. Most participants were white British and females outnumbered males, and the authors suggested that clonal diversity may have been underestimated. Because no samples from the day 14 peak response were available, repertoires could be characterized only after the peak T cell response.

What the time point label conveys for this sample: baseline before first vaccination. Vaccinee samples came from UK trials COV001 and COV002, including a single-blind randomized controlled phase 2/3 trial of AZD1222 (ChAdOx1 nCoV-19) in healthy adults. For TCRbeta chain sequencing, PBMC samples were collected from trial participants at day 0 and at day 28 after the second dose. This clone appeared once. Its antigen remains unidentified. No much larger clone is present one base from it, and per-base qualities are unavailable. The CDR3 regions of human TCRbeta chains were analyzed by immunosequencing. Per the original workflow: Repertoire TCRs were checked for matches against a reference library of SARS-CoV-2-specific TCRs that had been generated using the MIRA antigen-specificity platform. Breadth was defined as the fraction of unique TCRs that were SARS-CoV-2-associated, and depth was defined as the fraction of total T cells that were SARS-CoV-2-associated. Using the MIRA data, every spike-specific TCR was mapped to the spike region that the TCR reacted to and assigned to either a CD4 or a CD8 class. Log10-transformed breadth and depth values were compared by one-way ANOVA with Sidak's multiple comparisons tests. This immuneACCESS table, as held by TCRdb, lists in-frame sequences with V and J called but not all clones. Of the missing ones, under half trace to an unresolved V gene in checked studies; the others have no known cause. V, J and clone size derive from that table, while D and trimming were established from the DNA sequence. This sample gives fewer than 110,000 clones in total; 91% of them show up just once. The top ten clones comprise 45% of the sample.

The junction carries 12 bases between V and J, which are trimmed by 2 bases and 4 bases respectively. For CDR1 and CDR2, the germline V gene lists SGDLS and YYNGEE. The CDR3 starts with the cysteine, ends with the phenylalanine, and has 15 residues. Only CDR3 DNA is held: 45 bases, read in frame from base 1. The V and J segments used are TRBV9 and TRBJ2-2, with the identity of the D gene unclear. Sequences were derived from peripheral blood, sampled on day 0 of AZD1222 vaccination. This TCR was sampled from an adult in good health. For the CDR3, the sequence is CASSVGPTGTGELFF. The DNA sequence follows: TGTGCCAGCAGCGTCGGGCCTACGGGCACCGGGGAGCTGTTTTTT.